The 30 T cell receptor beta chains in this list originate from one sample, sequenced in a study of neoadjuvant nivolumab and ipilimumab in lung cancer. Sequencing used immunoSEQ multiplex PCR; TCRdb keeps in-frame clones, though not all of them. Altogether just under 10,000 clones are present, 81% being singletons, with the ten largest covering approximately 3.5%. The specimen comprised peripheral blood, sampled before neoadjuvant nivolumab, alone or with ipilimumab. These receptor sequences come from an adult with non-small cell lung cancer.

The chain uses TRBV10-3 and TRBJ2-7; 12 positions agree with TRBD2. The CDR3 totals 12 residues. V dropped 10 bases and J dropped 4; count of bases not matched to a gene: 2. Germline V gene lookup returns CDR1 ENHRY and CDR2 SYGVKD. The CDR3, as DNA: TGTGCCACCGGACTAGCGGGATACGAGCAGTACTTC. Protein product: CATGLAGYEQYF.

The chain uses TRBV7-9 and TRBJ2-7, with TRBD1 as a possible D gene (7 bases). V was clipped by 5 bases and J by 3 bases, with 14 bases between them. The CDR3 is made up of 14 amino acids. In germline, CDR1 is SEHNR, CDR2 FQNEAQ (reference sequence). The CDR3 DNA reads TGTGCCAGCAGCCTACAGGGGACTTACTACGAGCAGTACTTC. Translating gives CASSLQGTYYEQYF.

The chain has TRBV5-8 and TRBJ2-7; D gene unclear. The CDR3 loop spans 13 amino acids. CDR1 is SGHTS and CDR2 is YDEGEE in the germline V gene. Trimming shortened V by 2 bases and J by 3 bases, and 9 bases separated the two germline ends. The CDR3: CASSLGRLYEQYF. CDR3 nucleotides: TGTGCCAGCAGCTTAGGCAGGCTCTACGAGCAGTACTTC.

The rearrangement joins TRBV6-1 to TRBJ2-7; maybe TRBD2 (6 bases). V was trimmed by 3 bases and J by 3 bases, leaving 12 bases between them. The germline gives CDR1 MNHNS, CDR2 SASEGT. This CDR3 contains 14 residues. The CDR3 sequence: CASSEHSGDYEQYF. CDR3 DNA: TGTGCCAGCAGTGAGCACTCGGGGGACTACGAGCAGTACTTC.

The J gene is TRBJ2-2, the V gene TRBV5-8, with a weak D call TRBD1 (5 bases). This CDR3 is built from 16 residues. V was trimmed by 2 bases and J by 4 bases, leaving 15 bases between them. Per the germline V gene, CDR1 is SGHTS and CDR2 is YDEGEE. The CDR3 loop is CASSLGVDWGTGELFF. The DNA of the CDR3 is TGTGCCAGCAGCTTAGGGGTTGACTGGGGCACCGGGGAGCTGTTTTTT.

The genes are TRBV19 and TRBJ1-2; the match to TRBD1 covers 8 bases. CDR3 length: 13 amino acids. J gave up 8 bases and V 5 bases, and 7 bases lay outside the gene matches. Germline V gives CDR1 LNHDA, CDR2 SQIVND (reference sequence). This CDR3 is CASSVDRGGGYTF. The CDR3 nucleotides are TGTGCCAGTAGTGTCGACAGGGGAGGAGGCTACACCTTC.

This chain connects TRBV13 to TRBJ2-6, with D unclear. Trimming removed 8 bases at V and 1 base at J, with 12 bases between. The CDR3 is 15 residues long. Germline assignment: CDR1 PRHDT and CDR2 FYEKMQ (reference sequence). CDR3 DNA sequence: TGTGCCAGCTCCCGTGATGGTTCTGGGGCCAACGTCCTGACTTTC. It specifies CASSRDGSGANVLTF.

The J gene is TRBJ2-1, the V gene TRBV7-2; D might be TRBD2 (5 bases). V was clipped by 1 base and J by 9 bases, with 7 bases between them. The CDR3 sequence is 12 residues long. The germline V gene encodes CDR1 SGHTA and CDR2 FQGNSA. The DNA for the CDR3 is TGTGCCAGCAGCTTAGGCGGGCGTGAGCAGTTCTTC. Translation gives CASSLGGREQFF.

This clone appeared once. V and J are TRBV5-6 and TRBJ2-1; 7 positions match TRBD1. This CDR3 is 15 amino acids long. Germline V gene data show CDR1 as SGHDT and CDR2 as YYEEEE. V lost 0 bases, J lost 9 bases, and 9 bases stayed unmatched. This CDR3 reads CASSLGQGLGREQFF. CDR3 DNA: TGTGCCAGCAGCTTGGGACAGGGATTAGGACGTGAGCAGTTCTTC. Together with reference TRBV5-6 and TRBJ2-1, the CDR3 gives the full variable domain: DAGVTQSPTHLIKTRGQQVTLRCSPKSGHDTVSWYQQALGQGPQFIFQYYEEEERQRGNFPDRFSGHQFPNYSSELNVNALLLGDSALYLCASSLGQGLGREQFFGPGTRLTVL.

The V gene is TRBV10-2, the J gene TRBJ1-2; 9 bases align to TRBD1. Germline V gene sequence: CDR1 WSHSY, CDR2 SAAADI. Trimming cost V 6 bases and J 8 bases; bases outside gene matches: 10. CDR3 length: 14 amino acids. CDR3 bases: TGCGCCAGCAGCTTCGACAGGGGGTCGTCCGGCTACACCTTC. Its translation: CASSFDRGSSGYTF.

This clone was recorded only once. The CDR3 spells CASSWPVGVEKLFF. Here the CDR3 DNA reads TGTGCCAGCAGTTGGCCGGTGGGGGTGGAAAAACTGTTTTTT. The rearrangement links TRBV2 to TRBJ1-4, with a weak D call TRBD1 (5 bases). The CDR3 is 14 residues long. The germline V and J ends were trimmed by 5 bases and 8 bases, with 15 bases remaining between them. Germline CDR1 and CDR2: SNHLY and FYNNEI.

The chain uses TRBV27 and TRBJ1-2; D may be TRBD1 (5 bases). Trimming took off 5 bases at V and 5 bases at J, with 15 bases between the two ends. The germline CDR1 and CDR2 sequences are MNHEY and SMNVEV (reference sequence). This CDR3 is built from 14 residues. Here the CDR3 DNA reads TGTGCCAGCAGTCCCTCCGGGACCATATATGGCTACACCTTC. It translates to CASSPSGTIYGYTF.

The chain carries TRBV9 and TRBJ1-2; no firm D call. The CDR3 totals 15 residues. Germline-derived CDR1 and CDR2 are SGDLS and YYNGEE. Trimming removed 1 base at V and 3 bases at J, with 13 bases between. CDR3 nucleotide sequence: TGTGCCAGCAGCGTATTGCCGGGGTTAGACTATGGCTACACCTTC. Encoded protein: CASSVLPGLDYGYTF.

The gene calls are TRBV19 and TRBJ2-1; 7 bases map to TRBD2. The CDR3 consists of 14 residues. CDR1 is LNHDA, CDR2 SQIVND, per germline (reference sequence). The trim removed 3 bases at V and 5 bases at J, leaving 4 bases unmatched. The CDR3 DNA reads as TGTGCCAGTAGTATCGGGCTAGCGGACAATGAGCAGTTCTTC. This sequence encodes CASSIGLADNEQFF.

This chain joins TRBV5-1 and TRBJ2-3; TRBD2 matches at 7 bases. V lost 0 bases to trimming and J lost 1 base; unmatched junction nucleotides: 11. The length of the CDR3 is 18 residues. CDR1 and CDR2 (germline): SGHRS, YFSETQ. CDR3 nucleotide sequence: TGCGCCAGCAGCTTGGAGGGCCTGCTAGCGGCGGGCACAGATACGCAGTATTTT. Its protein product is CASSLEGLLAAGTDTQYF. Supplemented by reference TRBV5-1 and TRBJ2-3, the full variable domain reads KAGVTQTPRYLIKTRGQQVTLSCSPISGHRSVSWYQQTPGQGLQFLFEYFSETQRNKGNFPGRFSGRQFSNSRSEMNVSTLELGDSALYLCASSLEGLLAAGTDTQYFGPGTRLTVL.

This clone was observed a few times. The CDR3 nucleotides read TGCGCCAGCAGCAACGGTAAGAGGAACACTGAAGCTTTCTTT. Translating gives CASSNGKRNTEAFF. The V call is TRBV5-1, the J call TRBJ1-1, with D unresolved. Germline V CDR1 and CDR2: SGHRS, YFSETQ. The ends were cut back, 4 bases at V and 1 base at J, with 11 bases in the middle. The CDR3 covers 14 residues. The entire variable domain, with the rest obtained from reference TRBV5-1 and TRBJ1-1, is as follows: KAGVTQTPRYLIKTRGQQVTLSCSPISGHRSVSWYQQTPGQGLQFLFEYFSETQRNKGNFPGRFSGRQFSNSRSEMNVSTLELGDSALYLCASSNGKRNTEAFFGQGTRLTVV.

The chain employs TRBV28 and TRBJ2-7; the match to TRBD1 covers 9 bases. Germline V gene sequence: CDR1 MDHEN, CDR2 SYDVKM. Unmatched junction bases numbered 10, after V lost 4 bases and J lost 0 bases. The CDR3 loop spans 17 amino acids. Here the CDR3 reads CASSSSRQGVFSYEQYF. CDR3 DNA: TGTGCCAGCAGTTCCTCCCGACAGGGGGTTTTCTCCTACGAGCAGTACTTC.

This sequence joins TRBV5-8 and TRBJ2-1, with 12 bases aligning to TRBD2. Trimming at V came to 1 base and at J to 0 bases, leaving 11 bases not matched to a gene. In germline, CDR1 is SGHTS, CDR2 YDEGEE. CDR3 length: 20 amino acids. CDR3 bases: TGTGCCAGCAGCTTGCTGGGACTAGCGGGCCTGACTAGCTCCTACAATGAGCAGTTCTTC. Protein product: CASSLLGLAGLTSSYNEQFF.

The CDR3 DNA reads as TGTGCCGCCAAAACAGGGGATACCGGGGAGCTGTTTTTT. It codes for CAAKTGDTGELFF. The V gene is TRBV6-1, the J gene TRBJ2-2; 7 positions match TRBD1. This CDR3 has 13 residues. The J segment lost 5 bases and the V segment lost 11 bases, leaving 8 bases of the junction unmatched. Germline loops: CDR1 MNHNS, CDR2 SASEGT.

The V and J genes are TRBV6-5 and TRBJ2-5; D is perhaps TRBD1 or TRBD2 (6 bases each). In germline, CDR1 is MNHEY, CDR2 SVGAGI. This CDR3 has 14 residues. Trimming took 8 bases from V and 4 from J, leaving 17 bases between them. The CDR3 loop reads CASFRGAPPETQYF. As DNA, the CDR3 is TGTGCCAGCTTTAGGGGGGCGCCCCCAGAGACCCAGTACTTC.

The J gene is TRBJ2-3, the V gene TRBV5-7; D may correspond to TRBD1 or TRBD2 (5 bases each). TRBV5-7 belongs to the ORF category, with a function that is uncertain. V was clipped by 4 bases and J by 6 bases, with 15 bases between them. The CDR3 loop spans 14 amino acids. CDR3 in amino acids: CASSPVGGSDTQYF. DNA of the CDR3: TGTGCCAGCAGCCCCGTTGGGGGTTCGGATACGCAGTATTTT.

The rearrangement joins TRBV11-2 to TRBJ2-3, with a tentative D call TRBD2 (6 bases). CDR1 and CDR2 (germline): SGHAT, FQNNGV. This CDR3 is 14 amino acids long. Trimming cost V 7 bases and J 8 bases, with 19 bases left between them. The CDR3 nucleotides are TGTGCCAGCACCACGACCGGTGGGGGAGGTACGCAGTATTTT. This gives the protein CASTTTGGGGTQYF.

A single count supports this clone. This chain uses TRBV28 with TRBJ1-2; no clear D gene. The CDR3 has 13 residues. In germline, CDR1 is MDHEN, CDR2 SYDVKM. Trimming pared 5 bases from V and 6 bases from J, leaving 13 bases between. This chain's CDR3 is CASSRQNRDGYTF. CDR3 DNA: TGTGCCAGCAGTCGCCAGAATCGTGATGGCTACACCTTC.

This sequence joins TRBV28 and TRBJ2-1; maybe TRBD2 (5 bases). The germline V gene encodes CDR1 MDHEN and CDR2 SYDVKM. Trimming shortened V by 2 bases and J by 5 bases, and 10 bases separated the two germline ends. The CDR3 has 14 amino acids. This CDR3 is CASSLTRRDNEQFF. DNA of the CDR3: TGTGCCAGCAGTTTAACCAGGCGGGACAATGAGCAGTTCTTC.

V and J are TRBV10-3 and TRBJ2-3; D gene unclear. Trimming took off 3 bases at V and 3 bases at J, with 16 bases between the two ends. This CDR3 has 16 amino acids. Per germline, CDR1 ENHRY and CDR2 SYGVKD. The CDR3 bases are TGTGCCATCAGTGACCCTTGGCAGGATGCGACAGATACGCAGTATTTT. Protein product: CAISDPWQDATDTQYF.

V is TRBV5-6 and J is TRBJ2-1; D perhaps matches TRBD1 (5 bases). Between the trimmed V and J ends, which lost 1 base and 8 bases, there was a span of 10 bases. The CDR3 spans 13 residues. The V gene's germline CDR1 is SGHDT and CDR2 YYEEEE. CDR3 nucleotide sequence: TGTGCCAGCAGCTTGTTGGGGCATCATGAGCAGTTCTTC. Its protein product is CASSLLGHHEQFF.

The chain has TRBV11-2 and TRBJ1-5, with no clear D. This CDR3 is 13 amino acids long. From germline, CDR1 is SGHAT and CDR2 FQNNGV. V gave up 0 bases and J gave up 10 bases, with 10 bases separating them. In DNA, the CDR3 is TGTGCCAGCAGCTTAGATCTAGGAAACCCCCAGCATTTT. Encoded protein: CASSLDLGNPQHF.

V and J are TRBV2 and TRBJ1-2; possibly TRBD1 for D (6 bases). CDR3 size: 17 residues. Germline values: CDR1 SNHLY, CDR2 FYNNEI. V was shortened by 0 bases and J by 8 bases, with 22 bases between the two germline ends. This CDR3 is CASSEAGGPRVGDGYTF. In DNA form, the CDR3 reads TGTGCCAGCAGTGAAGCGGGGGGGCCAAGGGTAGGAGACGGCTACACCTTC.

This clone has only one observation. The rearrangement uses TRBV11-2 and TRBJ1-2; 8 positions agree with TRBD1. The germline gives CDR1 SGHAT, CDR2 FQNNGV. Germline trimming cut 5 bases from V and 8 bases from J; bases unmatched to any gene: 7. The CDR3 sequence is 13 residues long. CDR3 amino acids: CASSPGQGGGYTF. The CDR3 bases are TGTGCCAGCAGCCCTGGACAGGGAGGCGGCTACACCTTC.

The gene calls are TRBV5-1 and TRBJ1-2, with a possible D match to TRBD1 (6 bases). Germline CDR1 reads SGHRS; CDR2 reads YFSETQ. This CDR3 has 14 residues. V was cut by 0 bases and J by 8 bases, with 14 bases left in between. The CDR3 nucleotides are TGCGCCAGCAGCTTGGTAACAGGGCCTCCGGGCTACACCTTC. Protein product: CASSLVTGPPGYTF. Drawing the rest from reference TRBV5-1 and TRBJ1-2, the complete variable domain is KAGVTQTPRYLIKTRGQQVTLSCSPISGHRSVSWYQQTPGQGLQFLFEYFSETQRNKGNFPGRFSGRQFSNSRSEMNVSTLELGDSALYLCASSLVTGPPGYTFGSGTRLTVV.